The T cell receptor (beta chain) under discussion was sequenced for a study of early T cells in non-severe SARS-CoV-2 infection. General study points: The study's VDJdb matching favored anti-spike CD8 responses and missed private and CD4 specificities.

TCRdb itself ran the 5' RACE reads through MiXCR, one entry per CDR3 protein. This sample has some 96,000 distinct CDR3 sequences, with roughly an eighth found just once. Regarding this clonotype: Its target is unknown.

Germline V gives CDR1 LGHNA, CDR2 YNFKEQ. This CDR3 contains 17 residues. The trim removed 0 bases at V and 9 bases at J, leaving 13 bases unmatched. The TCR comes from an adult who was a healthcare worker with PCR-confirmed SARS-CoV-2 infection or an uninfected control (not recorded which). Sequenced: whole blood. The chain recombines TRBV4-2 with TRBJ2-4, with TRBD2 matching over 8 bases. The CDR3 sequence is CASSQDSKAGAPRIQYF. DNA of the CDR3: TGTGCCAGCAGCCAAGATTCAAAAGCGGGGGCCCCCCGCATTCAGTACTTC.